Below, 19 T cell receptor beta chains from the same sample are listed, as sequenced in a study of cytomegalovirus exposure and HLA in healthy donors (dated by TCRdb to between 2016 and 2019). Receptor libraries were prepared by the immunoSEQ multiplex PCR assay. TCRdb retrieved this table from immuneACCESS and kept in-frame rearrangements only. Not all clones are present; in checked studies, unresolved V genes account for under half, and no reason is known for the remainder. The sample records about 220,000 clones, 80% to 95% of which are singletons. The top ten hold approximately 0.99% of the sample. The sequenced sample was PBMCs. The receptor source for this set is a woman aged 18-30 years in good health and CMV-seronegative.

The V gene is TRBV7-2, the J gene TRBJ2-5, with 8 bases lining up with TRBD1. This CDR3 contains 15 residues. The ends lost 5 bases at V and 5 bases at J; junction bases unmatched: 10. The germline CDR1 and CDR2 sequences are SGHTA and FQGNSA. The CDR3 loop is CASSPPRTGSETQYF. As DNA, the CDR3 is TGTGCCAGCAGCCCCCCCCGGACAGGGAGCGAGACCCAGTACTTC.

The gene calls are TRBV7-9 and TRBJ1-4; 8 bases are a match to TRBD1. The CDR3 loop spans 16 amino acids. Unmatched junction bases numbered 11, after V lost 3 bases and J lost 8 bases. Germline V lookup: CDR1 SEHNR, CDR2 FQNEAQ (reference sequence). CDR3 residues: CASSFRMTGEGEKLFF. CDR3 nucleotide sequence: TGTGCCAGCAGCTTCCGGATGACAGGGGAAGGGGAAAAACTGTTTTTT.

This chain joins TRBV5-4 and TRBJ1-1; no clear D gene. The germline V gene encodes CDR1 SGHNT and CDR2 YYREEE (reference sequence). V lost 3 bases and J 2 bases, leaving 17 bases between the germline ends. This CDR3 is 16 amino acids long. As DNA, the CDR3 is TGTGCCAGCAGCTCCCCGCGGCTTCTTTTAAACACTGAAGCTTTCTTT. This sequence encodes CASSSPRLLLNTEAFF. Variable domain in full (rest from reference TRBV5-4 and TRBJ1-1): ETGVTQSPTHLIKTRGQQVTLRCSSQSGHNTVSWYQQALGQGPQFIFQYYREEENGRGNFPPRFSGLQFPNYSSELNVNALELDDSALYLCASSSPRLLLNTEAFFGQGTRLTVV.

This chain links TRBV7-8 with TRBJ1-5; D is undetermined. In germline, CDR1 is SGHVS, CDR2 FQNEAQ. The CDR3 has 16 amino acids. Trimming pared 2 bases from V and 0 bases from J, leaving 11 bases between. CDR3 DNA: TGTGCCAGCAGCTTAAACGTGGGAGGTAGCAATCAGCCCCAGCATTTT. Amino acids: CASSLNVGGSNQPQHF.

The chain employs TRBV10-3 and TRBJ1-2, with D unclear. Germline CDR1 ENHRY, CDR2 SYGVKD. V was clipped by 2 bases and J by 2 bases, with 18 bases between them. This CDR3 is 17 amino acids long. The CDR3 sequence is CAISEVSGDRLNYGYTF. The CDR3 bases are TGTGCCATCAGTGAGGTTTCGGGAGACCGATTAAACTATGGCTACACCTTC.

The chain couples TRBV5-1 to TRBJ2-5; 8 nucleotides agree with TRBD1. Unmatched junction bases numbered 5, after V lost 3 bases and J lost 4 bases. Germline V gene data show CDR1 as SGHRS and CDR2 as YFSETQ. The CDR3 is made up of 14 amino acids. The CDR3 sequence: CASSYGQGRETQYF. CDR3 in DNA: TGCGCCAGCAGCTACGGACAGGGCAGAGAGACCCAGTACTTC.

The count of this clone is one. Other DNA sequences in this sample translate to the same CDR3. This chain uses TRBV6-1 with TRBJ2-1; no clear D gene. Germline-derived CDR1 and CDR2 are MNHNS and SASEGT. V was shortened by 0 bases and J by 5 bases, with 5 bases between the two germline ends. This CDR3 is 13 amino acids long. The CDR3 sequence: CASSEARDNEQFF. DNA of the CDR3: TGTGCCAGCAGTGAAGCGCGAGACAATGAGCAGTTCTTC.

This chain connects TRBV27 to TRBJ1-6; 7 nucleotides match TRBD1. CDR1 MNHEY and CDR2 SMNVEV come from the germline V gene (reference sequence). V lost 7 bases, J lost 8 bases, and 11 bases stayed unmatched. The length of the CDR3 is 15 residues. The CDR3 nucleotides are TGTGCCAGCATTCCCTTAGGGGGCCGGGATTCACCCCTCCACTTT. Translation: CASIPLGGRDSPLHF.

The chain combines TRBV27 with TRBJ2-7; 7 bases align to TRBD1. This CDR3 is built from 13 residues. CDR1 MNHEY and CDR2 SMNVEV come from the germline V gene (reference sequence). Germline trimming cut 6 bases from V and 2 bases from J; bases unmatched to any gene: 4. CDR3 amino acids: CASSRTGPYEQYF. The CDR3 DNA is TGTGCCAGCAGCCGGACAGGTCCCTACGAGCAGTACTTC.

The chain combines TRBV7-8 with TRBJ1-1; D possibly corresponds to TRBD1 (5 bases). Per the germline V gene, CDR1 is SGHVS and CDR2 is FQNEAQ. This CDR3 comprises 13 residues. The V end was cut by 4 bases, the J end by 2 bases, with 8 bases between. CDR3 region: CASSSTVNTEAFF. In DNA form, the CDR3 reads TGTGCCAGCAGCTCGACAGTAAACACTGAAGCTTTCTTT.

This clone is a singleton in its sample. The CDR3, as DNA: TGTGCCAGCAGCTCTAGCGGGAGCACCTACGAGCAGTACTTC. Protein: CASSSSGSTYEQYF. The chain has TRBV11-2 and TRBJ2-7, with 10 nucleotides matching TRBD2. V lost 4 bases to trimming and J lost 2 bases; unmatched junction nucleotides: 2. Germline CDR1 reads SGHAT; CDR2 reads FQNNGV. The CDR3 is made up of 14 amino acids.

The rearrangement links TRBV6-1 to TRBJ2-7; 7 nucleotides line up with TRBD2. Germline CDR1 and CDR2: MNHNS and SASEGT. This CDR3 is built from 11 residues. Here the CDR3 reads CGTGTTYEQYF. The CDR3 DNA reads TGTGGAACCGGGACTACCTACGAGCAGTACTTC.

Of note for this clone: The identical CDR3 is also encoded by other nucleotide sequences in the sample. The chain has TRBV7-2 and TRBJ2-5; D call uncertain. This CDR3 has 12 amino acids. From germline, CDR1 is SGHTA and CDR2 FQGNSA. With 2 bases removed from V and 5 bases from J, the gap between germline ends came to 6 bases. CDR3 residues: CASSLLRETQYF. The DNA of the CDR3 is TGTGCCAGCAGCTTACTCAGGGAGACCCAGTACTTC.

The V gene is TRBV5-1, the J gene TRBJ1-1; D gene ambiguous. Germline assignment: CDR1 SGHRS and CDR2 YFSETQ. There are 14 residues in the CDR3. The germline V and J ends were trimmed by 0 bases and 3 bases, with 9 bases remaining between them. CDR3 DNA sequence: TGCGCCAGCAGCTTGGCGGAGGGCGACACTGAAGCTTTCTTT. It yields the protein CASSLAEGDTEAFF.

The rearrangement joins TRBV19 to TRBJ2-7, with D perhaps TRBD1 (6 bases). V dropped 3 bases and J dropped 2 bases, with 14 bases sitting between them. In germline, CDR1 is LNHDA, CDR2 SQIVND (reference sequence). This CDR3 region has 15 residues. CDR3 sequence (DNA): TGTGCCAGTAGTATTTTGACAGGCAGCGCCTACGAGCAGTACTTC. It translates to CASSILTGSAYEQYF.

CDR3 loop: CASSWTGIRDTQYF. CDR3 bases: TGTGCCAGCAGTTGGACAGGGATAAGGGATACGCAGTATTTT. The V and J genes are TRBV27 and TRBJ2-3; 8 bases align to TRBD1. The CDR3 consists of 14 residues. In germline, CDR1 is MNHEY, CDR2 SMNVEV (reference sequence). The V gene end was trimmed by 4 bases and the J gene end by 6 bases; junction bases not matched to a gene: 6.

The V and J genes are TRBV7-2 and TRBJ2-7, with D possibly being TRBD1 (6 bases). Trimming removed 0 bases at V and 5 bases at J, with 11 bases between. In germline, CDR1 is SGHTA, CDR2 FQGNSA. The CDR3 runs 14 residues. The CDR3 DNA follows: TGTGCCAGCAGCTTAGCTGCAGGGGCCCACGAGCAGTACTTC. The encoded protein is CASSLAAGAHEQYF.

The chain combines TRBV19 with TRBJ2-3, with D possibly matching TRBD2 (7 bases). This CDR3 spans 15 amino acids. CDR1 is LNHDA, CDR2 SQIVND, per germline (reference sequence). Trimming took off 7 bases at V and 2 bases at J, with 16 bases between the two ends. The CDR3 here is CASTIGGRNTDTQYF. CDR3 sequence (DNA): TGTGCCAGTACCATCGGGGGGCGCAACACAGATACGCAGTATTTT. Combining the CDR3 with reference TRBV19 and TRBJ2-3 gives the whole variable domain DGGITQSPKYLFRKEGQNVTLSCEQNLNHDAMYWYRQDPGQGLRLIYYSQIVNDFQKGDIAEGYSVSREKKESFPLTVTSAQKNPTAFYLCASTIGGRNTDTQYFGPGTRLTVL.

The CDR3 DNA is TGTGCCAGCAGCACCGGGACACGGCCGAGGGAGCAGTACTTC. Translated, it gives CASSTGTRPREQYF. The chain couples TRBV6-1 to TRBJ2-7, with D tentatively TRBD1 (6 bases). CDR1 is MNHNS and CDR2 is SASEGT in the germline V gene. V was cut by 6 bases and J by 7 bases, with 19 bases left in between. This CDR3 spans 14 amino acids.